One sample yielded the 28 T cell receptor beta chains listed below, sequenced in a study of T cells in Graves' hyperthyroidism and ophthalmopathy. The investigators amplified TCR beta CDR3 regions from RNA transcripts. HTBI primers were employed in a first-round RT-PCR of the TCR CDR3. TCRdb reanalysed the multiplex PCR reads using MiXCR and keeps one entry per CDR3 protein. The sample records 620,000 or so distinct CDR3 sequences, about 14% being singletons. The sequencing sample was made of blood. These TCRs come from a woman aged 50 to 60 with Graves' ophthalmopathy.

This chain links TRBV29-1 with TRBJ2-7; D may be TRBD1 (6 bases). From germline, CDR1 is SQVTM and CDR2 ANQGSEA. V was cut by 4 bases and J by 4 bases, with 17 bases left in between. The CDR3 has 14 amino acids. DNA for the CDR3: TGCAGCGTTGTTAGTAGGGGGAGAGGTTACGAGCAGTACTTC. Protein sequence: CSVVSRGRGYEQYF.

As to this clonotype: At one end, the junction sequence differs from germline, possibly due to a read error. The V call is TRBV5-1, the J call TRBJ1-1, with D possibly matching TRBD1 (5 bases). Germline lookup yields CDR1 SGHRS and CDR2 YFSETQ. This CDR3 spans 18 amino acids. CDR3 sequence: CASSLEMGRGGMNTEAFF. The CDR3 DNA reads TGCGCCAGCAGCTTGGAAATGGGCCGGGGGGGGATGAACACTGAGGCTTTCTTT. Filled out from reference TRBV5-1 and TRBJ1-1, the complete variable domain reads KAGVTQTPRYLIKTRGQQVTLSCSPISGHRSVSWYQQTPGQGLQFLFEYFSETQRNKGNFPGRFSGRQFSNSRSEMNVSTLELGDSALYLCASSLEMGRGGMNTEAFFGQGTRLTVV.

This clonotype was recorded a few times. The chain couples TRBV4-1 to TRBJ1-1; perhaps TRBD1 as D (6 bases). This CDR3 is 14 amino acids long. Germline V lookup: CDR1 MGHRA, CDR2 YSYEKL. V was shortened by 0 bases and J by 4 bases, with 9 bases between the two germline ends. The CDR3: CASSQEGGGTEAFF. CDR3 nucleotide sequence: TGCGCCAGCAGCCAAGAAGGAGGGGGCACTGAAGCTTTCTTT.

This clonotype was seen ten or more times. The gene calls are TRBV11-2 and TRBJ1-1, with D hard to call. The CDR3 length is 12 residues. V dropped 1 base and J dropped 7 bases, with 7 bases sitting between them. The V gene's germline CDR1 is SGHAT and CDR2 FQNNGV. CDR3 region: CASSLGRNEAFF. The DNA of the CDR3 is TGTGCCAGCAGCTTAGGCCGGAATGAAGCTTTCTTT.

There are a few counts of this clonotype. This sequence joins TRBV20-1 and TRBJ1-1; D ambiguous. The CDR3 length is 14 residues. Per the germline V gene, CDR1 is DFQATT and CDR2 is SNEGSKA (reference sequence). V lost 3 bases to trimming and J lost 4 bases, with 15 bases between them. CDR3 in amino acids: CSAREQVDITEAFF. As DNA, the CDR3 is TGCAGTGCTAGGGAGCAGGTTGATATCACTGAAGCTTTCTTT.

This clonotype was seen repeatedly, ten times or more. The CDR3: CASSLGFELLAENYNEQFF. Written as DNA, the CDR3 is TGTGCCAGCAGCTTAGGTTTCGAATTACTAGCGGAAAATTACAATGAGCAGTTCTTC. The chain is built from TRBV7-9 and TRBJ2-1, with 8 bases that match TRBD2. V was clipped by 1 base and J by 4 bases; unmatched bases: 15. Germline CDR1 and CDR2: SEHNR and FQNEAQ (reference sequence). The CDR3 has 19 residues.

This clonotype came up a few times. The V and J genes are TRBV27 and TRBJ2-1; 7 nucleotides align to TRBD1. Losses at the gene ends were 0 bases for V and 8 bases for J; bases not matched to a gene: 4. This CDR3 spans 14 amino acids. Germline CDR1 MNHEY, CDR2 SMNVEV (reference sequence). CDR3 DNA sequence: TGTGCCAGCAGTTTATCGACAGGGTTGGATGAGCAGTTCTTC. This encodes CASSLSTGLDEQFF.

At least ten counts were recorded for this clonotype. The chain recombines TRBV20-1 with TRBJ2-1, with 7 positions matching TRBD2. This CDR3 spans 16 amino acids. Germline loops: CDR1 DFQATT, CDR2 SNEGSKA (reference sequence). V lost 3 bases, J lost 0 bases, and 8 bases stayed unmatched. The DNA for the CDR3 is TGCAGTGCTAGTTACCAGGCGGGAGCCTCCTACAATGAGCAGTTCTTC. This encodes CSASYQAGASYNEQFF.

This clonotype showed up just a few times. The rearrangement uses TRBV6-2 or TRBV6-3 and TRBJ2-7; no clear D. CDR3 length: 14 residues. CDR1 and CDR2 (germline): MNHEY, SVGEGT. V was shortened by 5 bases and J by 2 bases, with 13 bases between the two germline ends. The DNA for the CDR3 is TGTGCCAGCAGTACGACCCGGGCAACCTACGAGCAGTACTTC. Protein product: CASSTTRATYEQYF.

The rearrangement links TRBV6-1 to TRBJ2-2; the D gene is possibly TRBD2 (5 bases). The CDR3 length is 15 residues. The V end lost 6 bases, the J end lost 5 bases, and 16 bases lay between the germline ends. The germline CDR1 and CDR2 sequences are MNHNS and SASEGT. The CDR3 reads CASSLGVPGTGELFF. The CDR3 region has the DNA TGTGCCAGCAGCCTAGGTGTACCGGGGACCGGGGAGCTGTTTTTT.

This clonotype was counted at least ten times. The gene calls are TRBV30 and TRBJ1-2, with 7 bases fitting TRBD1. The ends lost 8 bases at V and 6 bases at J; junction bases unmatched: 15. Germline assignment: CDR1 GTSNPN and CDR2 SVGIG (reference sequence). The CDR3 extends over 14 amino acids. The chain's CDR3 is CALTRRGRGDGYTF. CDR3 DNA sequence: TGTGCCCTTACACGGCGGGGCAGGGGGGATGGCTACACCTTC.

This clonotype appeared a single time. The genes are TRBV20-1 and TRBJ2-3; 11 bases map to TRBD2. The germline V gene encodes CDR1 DFQATT and CDR2 SNEGSKA (reference sequence). This CDR3 is 15 amino acids long. Germline trimming cut 3 bases from V and 5 bases from J; bases unmatched to any gene: 7. In DNA, the CDR3 is TGCAGTGCTAGGCGCGCTAGCGGGAGGCAAGATACGCAGTATTTT. Translating gives CSARRASGRQDTQYF.

The V gene is TRBV9, the J gene TRBJ2-1, with D possibly matching TRBD2 (7 bases). This CDR3 has 15 residues. The V end was cut by 0 bases, the J end by 9 bases, with 16 bases between. Germline CDR1 is SGDLS and CDR2 is YYNGEE. The CDR3 nucleotides read TGTGCCAGCAGCGTAGTAATCGGGGGGCTCGGTGAGCAGTTCTTC. Its translation is CASSVVIGGLGEQFF.

Concerning this clonotype: A much larger clone lies a single base off, so this may be a read error. No conserved phenylalanine or tryptophan ends this CDR3, so it is likely a read error. The J gene is TRBJ2-7, the V gene TRBV7-3; no clear D gene. Trimming shortened V by 5 bases and J by 2 bases, and 16 bases separated the two germline ends. The CDR3 is made up of 15 amino acids. Germline assignment: CDR1 SGHTA and CDR2 FQGTGA. The CDR3 region is CASSVSSARTYEQYL. CDR3 nucleotide sequence: TGTGCCAGCAGCGTATCATCCGCCAGAACCTACGAGCAGTACCTC.

This clonotype has at least ten counts. The chain couples TRBV6-1 to TRBJ2-3, with 10 nucleotides matching TRBD2. V shed 2 bases and J 6 bases; nucleotides not matched to a gene: 5. The CDR3 contains 15 residues. Germline CDR1 MNHNS, CDR2 SASEGT. The CDR3 DNA is TGTGCCAGCAGTGAATCACTAGCGGGACGTGATACGCAGTATTTT. This gives the protein CASSESLAGRDTQYF.

This clonotype was picked up a small number of times. A much bigger clone sits one base away, suggesting this may be a read error. The CDR3 loop is CASSLLPSGSPNEQFF. CDR3 coding DNA: TGTGCCAGCAGTTTACTTCCTAGCGGGAGCCCCAATGAGCAGTTCTTC. This chain joins TRBV12-3 or TRBV12-4 and TRBJ2-1; 10 bases are shared with TRBD2. J gave up 6 bases and V 2 bases, and 7 bases lay outside the gene matches. The CDR3 covers 16 residues.

This clonotype was seen only a few times. This rearrangement joins TRBV15 to TRBJ2-7; D is tentatively TRBD1 or TRBD2 (5 bases each). There are 19 residues in the CDR3. The germline V and J ends were trimmed by 0 bases and 4 bases, with 25 bases remaining between them. Germline V gene sequence: CDR1 LNHNV, CDR2 YYDKDF (reference sequence). The CDR3 DNA sequence: TGTGCCACCAGCAGAGAAGGGGCAGGAGAGCCTCTGGGGGAATACGAGCAGTACTTC. Translated, it gives CATSREGAGEPLGEYEQYF. The entire variable domain, with the rest obtained from reference TRBV15 and TRBJ2-7, is as follows: DAMVIQNPRYQVTQFGKPVTLSCSQTLNHNVMYWYQQKSSQAPKLLFHYYDKDFNNEADTPDNFQSRRPNTSFCFLDIRSPGLGDTAMYLCATSREGAGEPLGEYEQYFGPGTRLTVT.

As regards this clonotype: This may come from a read error, since a much larger clone is one base off. The rearrangement links TRBV29-1 to TRBJ1-1; TRBD1 is a possible D gene (6 bases). The germline CDR1 and CDR2 sequences are SQVTM and ANQGSEA. This CDR3 comprises 14 residues. This CDR3 reads CSVDSGGMNIEAFF. The DNA for the CDR3 is TGCAGCGTTGATAGCGGGGGCATGAACATTGAAGCTTTCTTT.

In this sample, this clonotype turned up many times. This rearrangement joins TRBV20-1 to TRBJ2-7, with TRBD2 identical over 7 bases. The trim removed 4 bases at V and 2 bases at J, leaving 5 bases unmatched. The CDR3 is 13 amino acids. Looked up from germline, CDR1 is DFQATT and CDR2 is SNEGSKA (reference sequence). As DNA, the CDR3 is TGCAGTGCTACGGGCGGGAGCACCTACGAGCAGTACTTC. It codes for CSATGGSTYEQYF.

There are many counts of this clonotype. V usage is TRBV28 and J usage is TRBJ2-7; 8 bases align to TRBD2. The ends lost 6 bases at V and 2 bases at J; junction bases unmatched: 3. Germline lookup yields CDR1 MDHEN and CDR2 SYDVKM. The CDR3 is made up of 13 amino acids. In DNA form, the CDR3 reads TGTGCCAGCAGGGCGGGAGGAACCTACGAGCAGTACTTC. Translating it yields CASRAGGTYEQYF.

This clonotype was recorded at least ten times. This sequence joins TRBV4-2 and TRBJ1-2; D is unresolved. V lost 1 base and J 6 bases, leaving 15 bases between the germline ends. Germline V gene lookup returns CDR1 LGHNA and CDR2 YNFKEQ. CDR3 length: 15 amino acids. This CDR3 reads CASSQGPAGTDGYTF. CDR3 DNA: TGTGCCAGCAGCCAAGGCCCCGCAGGAACGGATGGCTACACCTTC.

This clonotype was observed many times. The rearrangement links TRBV3-1 to TRBJ2-2; D is possibly TRBD1 (6 bases). Trimming left V 7 bases short and J 0 bases short, with 9 bases between. Germline values: CDR1 LGHDT, CDR2 YNNKEL (reference sequence). There are 14 residues in the CDR3. Written as DNA, the CDR3 is TGTGCCAGCACCCAGGGGACGAACACCGGGGAGCTGTTTTTT. It translates to CASTQGTNTGELFF.

The chain has TRBV12-3 or TRBV12-4 and TRBJ2-7; a weak D match, TRBD1 (5 bases). The CDR3 sequence is 15 residues long. The V end was cut by 2 bases, the J end by 2 bases, with 13 bases between. The DNA for the CDR3 is TGTGCCAGCAGTTTAATAGGGGTTCTACCCTACGAGCAGTACTTC. This gives the protein CASSLIGVLPYEQYF.

This clonotype appeared many times. The rearrangement uses TRBV6-2 or TRBV6-3 and TRBJ2-1; 11 nucleotides agree with TRBD2. V shed 10 bases and J 1 base; nucleotides not matched to a gene: 6. This CDR3 comprises 15 residues. Germline CDR1 MNHEY, CDR2 SVGEGT. CDR3 in amino acids: CAIRTSGGSYNEQFF. The CDR3 nucleotides are TGTGCCATCCGTACTAGCGGGGGTTCCTACAATGAGCAGTTCTTC.

This clonotype came up a few times. The chain couples TRBV12-3 or TRBV12-4 to TRBJ2-1; 7 bases are a match to TRBD2. V lost 0 bases to trimming and J lost 7 bases; unmatched junction nucleotides: 12. The CDR3 has 17 amino acids. The CDR3 bases are TGTGCCAGCAGTTTAGCGCAACCAGCGCGGGAGAAAAATGAGCAGTTCTTC. It codes for CASSLAQPAREKNEQFF.

The sample holds a few counts of this clonotype. The chain employs TRBV28 and TRBJ1-2, with TRBD1 identical over 9 bases. The CDR3 has 16 residues. Trimming removed 0 bases from V and 1 base from J; junction bases left unmatched: 3. The germline gives CDR1 MDHEN, CDR2 SYDVKM. CDR3 region: CASSLWGDRVNYGYTF. The CDR3, as DNA: TGTGCCAGCAGTTTATGGGGGGACAGGGTTAACTATGGCTACACCTTC.

At least ten counts were recorded for this clonotype. The J gene is TRBJ2-1, the V gene TRBV20-1; TRBD2 matches 10 bases. CDR3 size: 19 residues. In germline, CDR1 is DFQATT, CDR2 SNEGSKA (reference sequence). V shed 0 bases, J shed 5 bases, and the junction held 16 bases outside the gene matches. DNA of the CDR3: TGCAGTGCTAGAGAAGGACGGTCCGCGGGCAGCGGGGGGGACAATGAGCAGTTCTTC. This translates into CSAREGRSAGSGGDNEQFF.

J is TRBJ2-1 and V is TRBV4-3, with TRBD2 matching 9 bases. V gave up 1 base and J gave up 6 bases; unmatched junction bases: 4. CDR1 and CDR2 from the germline V gene are LGHNA and YSLEER. The CDR3 runs to 15 residues. The CDR3 nucleotides read TGCGCCAGCAGCCAAGGCGGGAGGGCCGCCAATGAGCAGTTCTTC. Residues: CASSQGGRAANEQFF.